This T cell receptor (beta chain) was captured in a study of CD8+ T cells in alopecia areata. Findings of the study overall: The study found TCR sharing across patients less clear than in mice, possibly for HLA reasons.

Lesional scalp punch biopsies and peripheral blood were collected from alopecia areata patients. T lymphocytes (CD4+ and CD8+) were sorted from PBMCs. As the sequencing template, cDNA was produced by extracting RNA and reverse transcribing it. TCRdb's table, derived via immunoSEQ multiplex PCR, lists solely in-frame clones and lacks some. The profile shows almost 250,000 clones, less than 80% of them singletons. The CDR3 runs 14 residues. Germline V gene data show CDR1 as SGHAT and CDR2 as FQNNGV. V shed 2 bases and J shed 0 bases, with 8 bases lying between them. This clone appeared once. Its cognate antigen is unknown.

This chain connects TRBV11-2 to TRBJ2-7; TRBD1 might be the D (5 bases). The TCR sequence derives from a human donor with alopecia areata. Here the sequenced sample was CD4+ T cells sorted from blood, taken at week 0. The CDR3 region has the DNA TGTGCCAGCAGCTTAACAGGACCCTCCTACGAGCAGTACTTC. The encoded protein is CASSLTGPSYEQYF.